Below are 12 T cell receptor beta chains sequenced from a single sample in a study of shared T cell receptors in the human thymus. TCRdb's copy holds only in-frame clones and misses some; the assay was immunoSEQ multiplex PCR. The sample holds hundreds of thousands of clones, more than 70% seen once. These records were also assigned to another study, of human thymus T cells.

The sequencing input was thymocytes. The origin of the receptors is a boy in the first two years of life with a congenital heart defect.

The chain couples TRBV9 to TRBJ2-1, with D possibly being TRBD2 (6 bases). Germline V CDR1 and CDR2: SGDLS, YYNGEE. Trimming pared 0 bases from V and 4 bases from J, leaving 14 bases between. CDR3 length: 16 residues. The CDR3 nucleotides are TGTGCCAGCAGCGTAGGGCGGGGCAGCGGGTACAATGAGCAGTTCTTC. Translating gives CASSVGRGSGYNEQFF. The complete variable domain, with remaining parts taken from reference TRBV9 and TRBJ2-1, reads DSGVTQTPKHLITATGQRVTLRCSPRSGDLSVYWYQQSLDQGLQFLIQYYNGEERAKGNILERFSAQQFPDLHSELNLSSLELGDSALYFCASSVGRGSGYNEQFFGPGTRLTVL.

The rearrangement links TRBV6-5 to TRBJ2-7; 7 nucleotides align to TRBD1. Germline CDR1 MNHEY, CDR2 SVGAGI. V trimming: 0 bases; J trimming: 3 bases; junction bases outside the gene matches: 8. This CDR3 is built from 16 residues. The CDR3 loop reads CASSYSPTGDYYEQYF. DNA for the CDR3: TGTGCCAGCAGTTACTCCCCTACAGGGGATTACTACGAGCAGTACTTC.

The V and J genes are TRBV19 and TRBJ2-7; 7 positions match TRBD1. This CDR3 spans 15 amino acids. With 8 bases clipped from V and 3 bases from J, the junction kept 13 bases outside the gene matches. Germline V lookup: CDR1 LNHDA, CDR2 SQIVND (reference sequence). The CDR3: CASHSVEGAFYEQYF. The CDR3 DNA sequence: TGTGCCAGTCACAGCGTAGAGGGGGCCTTCTACGAGCAGTACTTC.

The rearrangement uses TRBV7-2 and TRBJ2-5; D is unclear. Germline CDR1 reads SGHTA; CDR2 reads FQGNSA. This CDR3 region has 13 residues. The V end lost 2 bases, the J end lost 2 bases, and 6 bases lay between the germline ends. The CDR3 DNA follows: TGTGCCAGCAGCTTATTATGTCAAGAGACCCAGTACTTC. This translates into CASSLLCQETQYF. The variable domain in full, completed from reference TRBV7-2 and TRBJ2-5, reads GAGVSQSPSNKVTEKGKDVELRCDPISGHTALYWYRQSLGQGLEFLIYFQGNSAPDKSGLPSDRFSAERTGGSVSTLTIQRTQQEDSAVYLCASSLLCQETQYFGPGTRLLVL.

V is TRBV30 and J is TRBJ2-2; D is unclear. There are 13 residues in the CDR3. Germline V CDR1 and CDR2: GTSNPN, SVGIG (reference sequence). V lost 3 bases and J lost 2, with 7 bases in between. CDR3 DNA sequence: TGTGCCTGGAGGCCGAGAAACACCGGGGAGCTGTTTTTT. It codes for CAWRPRNTGELFF.

CDR3 DNA sequence: TGTGCCAGCAGCTCATCCGGGACAGAAGTTAGATCTGGAAACACCATATATTTT. Its translation is CASSSSGTEVRSGNTIYF. The gene calls are TRBV7-2 and TRBJ1-3; 7 bases fit TRBD1. The CDR3 is made up of 18 amino acids. Trimming cost V 4 bases and J 1 base; bases outside gene matches: 13. CDR1 and CDR2 from the germline V gene are SGHTA and FQGNSA.

V and J are TRBV7-9 and TRBJ2-5; TRBD1 is a possible D gene (6 bases). Germline CDR1 is SEHNR and CDR2 is FQNEAQ (reference sequence). Trimming took off 5 bases at V and 0 bases at J, with 10 bases between the two ends. The CDR3 is 14 amino acids. This CDR3 reads CASSRGGYQETQYF. CDR3 DNA: TGTGCCAGCAGCAGAGGGGGATACCAAGAGACCCAGTACTTC. Full variable domain (rest looked up from reference TRBV7-9 and TRBJ2-5): DTGVSQNPRHKITKRGQNVTFRCDPISEHNRLYWYRQTLGQGPEFLTYFQNEAQLEKSRLLSDRFSAERPKGSFSTLEIQRTEQGDSAMYLCASSRGGYQETQYFGPGTRLLVL.

The chain joins TRBV29-1 to TRBJ1-2, with TRBD1 matching 9 bases. The CDR3 is 15 residues long. V was clipped by 2 bases and J by 7 bases; unmatched bases: 11. Germline-derived CDR1 and CDR2 are SQVTM and ANQGSEA. In DNA, the CDR3 is TGCAGCGTTGAACCGGGACAGGGAAAAGCGTCTGGCTACACCTTC. It translates to CSVEPGQGKASGYTF.

V is TRBV5-6 and J is TRBJ1-2, with D tentatively TRBD1 (5 bases). CDR3 size: 19 residues. Looked up from germline, CDR1 is SGHDT and CDR2 is YYEEEE. V was clipped by 3 bases and J by 2 bases, with 26 bases between them. Here the CDR3 reads CASSSMQTRADSENYGYTF. The DNA of the CDR3 is TGTGCCAGCAGCTCTATGCAGACCAGGGCCGACTCTGAAAACTATGGCTACACCTTC.

The table lists this clone with a count of one. This chain connects TRBV4-1 to TRBJ2-5; D is unresolved. The CDR3 is made up of 15 amino acids. Trimming removed 5 bases from V and 0 bases from J, with 13 bases in between. Germline-derived CDR1 and CDR2 are MGHRA and YSYEKL. The CDR3 loop is CASSNDDKNQETQYF. For the CDR3, the DNA is TGCGCCAGCAGCAACGACGACAAAAACCAAGAGACCCAGTACTTC.

This clone came up once. This chain links TRBV9 with TRBJ2-3, with 8 positions matching TRBD2. The germline gives CDR1 SGDLS, CDR2 YYNGEE. The V gene end was trimmed by 4 bases and the J gene end by 7 bases; junction bases not matched to a gene: 11. This CDR3 is built from 15 residues. DNA for the CDR3: TGTGCCAGCAGCTTAGGGACTAGTGGGGCCCATACGCAGTATTTT. It yields the protein CASSLGTSGAHTQYF.

In the case of this clone: This CDR3 is also generated by other DNA sequences in the sample. CDR3 bases: TGTGCCAGCAGTGAGGGCTACGAGCAGTACTTC. It specifies CASSEGYEQYF. The V call is TRBV27, the J call TRBJ2-7; D possibly corresponds to TRBD2 (5 bases). V shed 5 bases and J shed 3 bases, with 5 bases lying between them. The CDR3 length is 11 residues. Germline loops: CDR1 MNHEY, CDR2 SMNVEV (reference sequence).